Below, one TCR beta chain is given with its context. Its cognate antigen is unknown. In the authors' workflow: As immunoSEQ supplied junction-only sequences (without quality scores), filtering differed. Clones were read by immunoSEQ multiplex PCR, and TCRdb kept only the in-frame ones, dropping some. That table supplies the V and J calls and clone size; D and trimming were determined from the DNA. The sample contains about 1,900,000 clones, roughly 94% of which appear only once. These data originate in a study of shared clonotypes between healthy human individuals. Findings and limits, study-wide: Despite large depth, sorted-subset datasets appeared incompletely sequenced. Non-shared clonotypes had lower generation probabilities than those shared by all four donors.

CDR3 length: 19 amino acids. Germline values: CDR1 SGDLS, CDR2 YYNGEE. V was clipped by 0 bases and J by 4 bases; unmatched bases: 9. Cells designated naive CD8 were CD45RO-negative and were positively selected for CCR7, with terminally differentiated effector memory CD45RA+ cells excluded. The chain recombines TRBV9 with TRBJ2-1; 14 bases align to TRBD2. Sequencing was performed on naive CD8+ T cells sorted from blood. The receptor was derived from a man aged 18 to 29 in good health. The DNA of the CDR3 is TGTGCCAGCAGCGTAGTCGGACTAGCGGGAGGACCCGCTTACAATGAGCAGTTCTTC. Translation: CASSVVGLAGGPAYNEQFF.